This T cell receptor (beta chain) is drawn from a study of blood T cell repertoires in COVID-19. Study-wide background: Specimens from acute and convalescent COVID-19 originated in the United States, Italy and Spain. PBMCs, B-cell-depleted T cells, or T cells provided the cDNA or gDNA that made up the material.

V lost 4 bases, J lost 1 base, and 11 bases lay in between. This CDR3 is built from 15 residues. The germline V gene encodes CDR1 SNHLY and CDR2 FYNNEI. The protocol was immunoSEQ multiplex PCR, while the TCRdb copy is restricted to in-frame clones and leaves out a portion. The table lists 200,000 to 250,000 clones, 80% to 95% of them singletons. The sequence was obtained from a man in his sixties with COVID-19, enrolled during active disease. Source material: peripheral blood. J is TRBJ1-3 and V is TRBV2, with D perhaps matching TRBD1 (6 bases). DNA of the CDR3: TGTGCCAGCAGTGCAGAACAGGGTTCTGGAAACACCATATATTTT. This encodes CASSAEQGSGNTIYF.